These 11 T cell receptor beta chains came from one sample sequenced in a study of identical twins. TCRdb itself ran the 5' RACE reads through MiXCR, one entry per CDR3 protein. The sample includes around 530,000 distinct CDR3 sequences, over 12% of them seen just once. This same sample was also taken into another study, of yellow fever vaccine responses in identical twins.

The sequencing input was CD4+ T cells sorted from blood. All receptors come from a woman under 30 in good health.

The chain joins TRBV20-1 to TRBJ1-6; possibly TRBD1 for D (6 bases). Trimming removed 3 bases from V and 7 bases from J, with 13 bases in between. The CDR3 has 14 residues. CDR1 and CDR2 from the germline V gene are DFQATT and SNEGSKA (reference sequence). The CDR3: CSASAGHENSPLHF. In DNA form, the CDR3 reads TGCAGTGCTAGCGCGGGACACGAAAATTCACCCCTCCACTTT.

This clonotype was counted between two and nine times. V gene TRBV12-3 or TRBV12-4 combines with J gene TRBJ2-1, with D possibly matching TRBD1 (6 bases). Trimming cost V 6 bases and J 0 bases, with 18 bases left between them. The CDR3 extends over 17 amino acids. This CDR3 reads CASRDEITGSSYNEQFF. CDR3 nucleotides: TGTGCCAGCAGGGACGAAATTACAGGGAGCTCCTACAATGAGCAGTTCTTC.

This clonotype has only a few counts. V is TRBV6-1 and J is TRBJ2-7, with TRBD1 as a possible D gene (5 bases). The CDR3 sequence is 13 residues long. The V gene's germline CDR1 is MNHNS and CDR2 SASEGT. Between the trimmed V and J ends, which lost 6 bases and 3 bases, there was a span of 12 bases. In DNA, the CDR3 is TGTGCCAGCAGACGACAGAGCAACTACGAGCAGTACGTC. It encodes CASRRQSNYEQYV.

The chain's CDR3 is CSARRPNNEQFF. Written as DNA, the CDR3 is TGCAGTGCTAGAAGGCCAAACAATGAGCAGTTCTTC. The V call is TRBV20-1, the J call TRBJ2-1; D gene ambiguous. Trimming stripped 2 bases from V and 5 bases from J, with 7 bases between. CDR1 is DFQATT and CDR2 is SNEGSKA in the germline V gene (reference sequence). This CDR3 has 12 amino acids.

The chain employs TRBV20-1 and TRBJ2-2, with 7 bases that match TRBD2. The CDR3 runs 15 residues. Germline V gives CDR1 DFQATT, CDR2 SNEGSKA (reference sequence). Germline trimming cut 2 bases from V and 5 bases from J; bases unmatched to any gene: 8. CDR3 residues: CSARHRGVRTGELFF. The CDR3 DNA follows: TGCAGTGCTAGACATCGGGGGGTACGGACCGGGGAGCTGTTTTTT.

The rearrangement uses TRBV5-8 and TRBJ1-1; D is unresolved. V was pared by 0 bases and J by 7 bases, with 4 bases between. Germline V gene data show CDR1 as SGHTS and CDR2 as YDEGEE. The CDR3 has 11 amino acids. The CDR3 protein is CASSLVNEAFF. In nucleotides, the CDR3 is TGTGCCAGCAGCTTGGTCAATGAAGCTTTCTTT.

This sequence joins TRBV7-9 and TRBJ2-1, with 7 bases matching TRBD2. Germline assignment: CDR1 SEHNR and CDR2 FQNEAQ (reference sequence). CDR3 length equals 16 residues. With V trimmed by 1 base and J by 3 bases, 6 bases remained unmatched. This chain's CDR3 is CASSLGVTSVYNEQFF. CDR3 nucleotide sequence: TGTGCCAGCAGCTTAGGTGTTACTAGCGTCTACAATGAGCAGTTCTTC. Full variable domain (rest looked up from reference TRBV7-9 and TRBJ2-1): DTGVSQNPRHKITKRGQNVTFRCDPISEHNRLYWYRQTLGQGPEFLTYFQNEAQLEKSRLLSDRFSAERPKGSFSTLEIQRTEQGDSAMYLCASSLGVTSVYNEQFFGPGTRLTVL.

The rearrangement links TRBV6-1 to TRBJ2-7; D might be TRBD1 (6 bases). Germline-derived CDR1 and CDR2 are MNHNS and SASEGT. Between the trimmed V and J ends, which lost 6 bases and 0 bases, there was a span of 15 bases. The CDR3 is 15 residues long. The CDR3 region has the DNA TGTGCCAGCAGAGAACTCGGACAGTACTCCTACGAGCAGTACTTC. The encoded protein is CASRELGQYSYEQYF.

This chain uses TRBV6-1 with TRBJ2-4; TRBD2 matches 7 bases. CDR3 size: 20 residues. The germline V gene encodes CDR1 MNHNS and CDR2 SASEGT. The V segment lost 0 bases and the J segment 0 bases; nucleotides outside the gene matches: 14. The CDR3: CASSEAPPSGGSIAKNIQYF. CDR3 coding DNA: TGTGCCAGCAGTGAAGCCCCCCCCTCCGGCGGGAGTATAGCCAAAAACATTCAGTACTTC.

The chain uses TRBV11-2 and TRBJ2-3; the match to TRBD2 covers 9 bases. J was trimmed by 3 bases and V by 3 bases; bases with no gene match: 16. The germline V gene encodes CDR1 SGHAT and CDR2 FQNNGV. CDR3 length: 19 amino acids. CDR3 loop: CASSFSREGQRKLTDTQYF. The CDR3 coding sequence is TGTGCCAGCAGCTTCTCGCGGGAGGGCCAACGAAAGCTGACAGATACGCAGTATTTT.

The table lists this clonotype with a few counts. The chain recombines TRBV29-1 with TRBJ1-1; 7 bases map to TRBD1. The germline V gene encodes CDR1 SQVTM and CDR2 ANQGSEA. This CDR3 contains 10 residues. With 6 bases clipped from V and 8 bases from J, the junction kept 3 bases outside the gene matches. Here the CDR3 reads CSVADREAFF. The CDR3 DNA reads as TGCAGCGTGGCGGACAGGGAAGCTTTCTTT.